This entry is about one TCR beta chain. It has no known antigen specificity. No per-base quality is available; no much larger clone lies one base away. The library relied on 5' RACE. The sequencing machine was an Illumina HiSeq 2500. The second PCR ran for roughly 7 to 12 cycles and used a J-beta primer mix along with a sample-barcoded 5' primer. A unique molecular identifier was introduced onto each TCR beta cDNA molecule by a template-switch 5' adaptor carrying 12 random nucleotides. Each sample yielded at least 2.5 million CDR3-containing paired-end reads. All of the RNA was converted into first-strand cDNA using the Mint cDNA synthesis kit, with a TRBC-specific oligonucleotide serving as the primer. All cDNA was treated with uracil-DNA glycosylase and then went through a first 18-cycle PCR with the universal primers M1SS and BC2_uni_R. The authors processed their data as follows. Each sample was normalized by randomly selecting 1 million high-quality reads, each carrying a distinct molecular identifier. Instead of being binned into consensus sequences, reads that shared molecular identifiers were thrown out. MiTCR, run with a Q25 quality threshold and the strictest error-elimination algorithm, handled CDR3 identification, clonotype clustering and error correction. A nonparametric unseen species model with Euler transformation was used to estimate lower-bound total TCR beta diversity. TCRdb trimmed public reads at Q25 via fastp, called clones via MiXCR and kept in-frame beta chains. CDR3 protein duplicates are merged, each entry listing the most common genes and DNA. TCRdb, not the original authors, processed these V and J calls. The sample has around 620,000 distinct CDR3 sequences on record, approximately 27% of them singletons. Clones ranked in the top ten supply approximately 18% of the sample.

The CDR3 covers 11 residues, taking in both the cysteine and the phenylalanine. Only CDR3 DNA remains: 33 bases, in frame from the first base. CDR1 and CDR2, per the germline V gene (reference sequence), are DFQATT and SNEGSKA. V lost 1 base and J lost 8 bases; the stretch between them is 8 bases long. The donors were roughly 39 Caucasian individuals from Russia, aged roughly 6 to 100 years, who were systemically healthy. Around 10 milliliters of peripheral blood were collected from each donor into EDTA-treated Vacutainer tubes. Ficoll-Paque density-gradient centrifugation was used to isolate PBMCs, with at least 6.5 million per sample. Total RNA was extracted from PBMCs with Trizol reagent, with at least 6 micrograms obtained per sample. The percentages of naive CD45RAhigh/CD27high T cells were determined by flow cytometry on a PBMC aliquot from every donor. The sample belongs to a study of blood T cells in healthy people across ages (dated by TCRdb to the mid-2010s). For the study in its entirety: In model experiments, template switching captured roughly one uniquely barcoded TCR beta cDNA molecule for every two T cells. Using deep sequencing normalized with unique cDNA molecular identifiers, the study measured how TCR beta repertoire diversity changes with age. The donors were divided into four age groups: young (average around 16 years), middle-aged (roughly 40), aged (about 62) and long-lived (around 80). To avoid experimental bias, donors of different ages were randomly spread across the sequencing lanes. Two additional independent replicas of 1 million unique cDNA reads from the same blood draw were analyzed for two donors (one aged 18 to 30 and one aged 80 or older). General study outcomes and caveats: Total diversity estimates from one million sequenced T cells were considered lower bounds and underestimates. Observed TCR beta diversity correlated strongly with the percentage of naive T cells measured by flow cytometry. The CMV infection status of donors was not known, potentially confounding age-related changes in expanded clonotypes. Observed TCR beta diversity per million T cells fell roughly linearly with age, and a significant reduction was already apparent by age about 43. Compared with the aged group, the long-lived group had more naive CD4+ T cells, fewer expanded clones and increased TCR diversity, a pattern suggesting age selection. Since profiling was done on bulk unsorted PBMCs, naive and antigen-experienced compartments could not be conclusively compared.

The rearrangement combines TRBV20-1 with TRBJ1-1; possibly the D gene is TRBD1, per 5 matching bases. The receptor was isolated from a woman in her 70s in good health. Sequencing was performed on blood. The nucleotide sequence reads TGCAGTGCTAGAGGATGGGGGGAAGCTTTCTTT. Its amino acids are CSARGWGEAFF.